This TCR beta chain emerged from a study of early T cells in non-severe SARS-CoV-2 infection. Across the whole study: RNA in bulk from unsorted whole blood was sequenced, and chains were unpaired.

A single record per CDR3 protein comes from TCRdb applying MiXCR to the 5' RACE reads. The sample has about 32,000 distinct CDR3 sequences; roughly 5.4% are singletons. V dropped 2 bases and J dropped 1 base, with 8 bases sitting between them. Germline V gene sequence: CDR1 SEHNR, CDR2 FQNEAQ (reference sequence). This CDR3 has 14 residues. The receptor comes from an adult who was a healthcare worker with PCR-confirmed SARS-CoV-2 infection or an uninfected control (not recorded which). The chain employs TRBV7-9 and TRBJ1-1; no reliable D call. The material sequenced was whole blood. In DNA, the CDR3 is TGTGCCAGCAGCTTACTGCTGGGGAACACTGAAGCTTTCTTT. Translation: CASSLLLGNTEAFF. Variable domain in full (rest from reference TRBV7-9 and TRBJ1-1): DTGVSQNPRHKITKRGQNVTFRCDPISEHNRLYWYRQTLGQGPEFLTYFQNEAQLEKSRLLSDRFSAERPKGSFSTLEIQRTEQGDSAMYLCASSLLLGNTEAFFGQGTRLTVV.